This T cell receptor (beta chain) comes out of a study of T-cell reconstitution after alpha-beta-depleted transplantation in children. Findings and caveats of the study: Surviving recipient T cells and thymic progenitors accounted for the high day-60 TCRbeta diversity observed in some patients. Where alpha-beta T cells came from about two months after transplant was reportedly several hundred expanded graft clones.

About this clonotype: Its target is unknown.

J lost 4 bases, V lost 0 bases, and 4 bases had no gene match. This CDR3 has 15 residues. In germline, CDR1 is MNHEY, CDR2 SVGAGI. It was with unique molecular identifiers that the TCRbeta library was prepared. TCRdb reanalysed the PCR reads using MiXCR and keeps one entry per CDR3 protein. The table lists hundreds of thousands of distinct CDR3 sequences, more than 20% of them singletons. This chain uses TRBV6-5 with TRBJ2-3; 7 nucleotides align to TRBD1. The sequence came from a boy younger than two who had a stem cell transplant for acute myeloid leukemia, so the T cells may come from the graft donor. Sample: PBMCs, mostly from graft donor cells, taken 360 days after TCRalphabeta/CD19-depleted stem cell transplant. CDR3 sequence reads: CASSYSLGGADTQYF. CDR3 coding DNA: TGTGCCAGCAGTTACTCGTTAGGGGGCGCAGATACGCAGTATTTT.